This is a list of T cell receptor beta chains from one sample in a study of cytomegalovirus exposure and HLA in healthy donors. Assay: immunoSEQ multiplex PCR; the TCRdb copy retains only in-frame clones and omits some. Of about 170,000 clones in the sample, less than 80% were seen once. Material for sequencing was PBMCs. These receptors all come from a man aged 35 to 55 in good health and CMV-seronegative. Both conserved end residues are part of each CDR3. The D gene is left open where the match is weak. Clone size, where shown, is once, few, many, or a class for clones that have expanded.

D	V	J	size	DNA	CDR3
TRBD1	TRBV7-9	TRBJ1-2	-	TGTTCCAGCAGCTTAGAGGCAGGGGGCAACTATGGCTACACCTTC	CSSSLEAGGNYGYTF
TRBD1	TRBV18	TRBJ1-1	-	TGTGCCAGCTCACTACAGGGGGCGTATACTGAAGCTTTCTTT	CASSLQGAYTEAFF
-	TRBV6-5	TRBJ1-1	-	TGTGCCAGCAGGGAACTCAGGGTGGAGAGTACTGAAGCTTTCTTT	CASRELRVESTEAFF
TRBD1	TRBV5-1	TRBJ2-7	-	TGCGCCAGCAGCTGGGGACAGGGGGGCCACGAGCAGTACTTC	CASSWGQGGHEQYF
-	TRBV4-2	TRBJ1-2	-	TGTGCCAGCAGCCAAGATAGTGACTATGGCTACACCTTC	CASSQDSDYGYTF
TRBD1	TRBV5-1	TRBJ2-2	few	TGCGCCAGCAGCTACCGGGACAGAATTGCCGGGGAGCTGTTTTTT	CASSYRDRIAGELFF
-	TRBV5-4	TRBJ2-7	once	TGTGCCAGCAGCTTTTACGACAGTCCTTCCTACGAGCAGTACTTC	CASSFYDSPSYEQYF
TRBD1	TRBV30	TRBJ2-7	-	TGTGCCCTAAGGGGGGAGACAGGGGGCCACGAGCAGTACTTC	CALRGETGGHEQYF
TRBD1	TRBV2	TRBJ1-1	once	TGTGCCAGCAGTGCGGACAGGGGTGTAGGAAACACTGAAGCTTTCTTT	CASSADRGVGNTEAFF
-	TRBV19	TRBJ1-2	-	TGTGCCAGTAGTGGGTTTGAGGACTATGGCTACACCTTC	CASSGFEDYGYTF
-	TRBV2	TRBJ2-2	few	TGTGCCAGCAGGGAAAGGACAGCGAACACCGGGGAGCTGTTTTTT	CASRERTANTGELFF